The entry below describes one T cell receptor (beta chain). Its antigen has not been determined. No base quality information exists; no much larger clone differs at one position. The CDR3 sequence holds 15 residues, the cysteine and phenylalanine included. CDR3 DNA is the only sequence kept; it has 45 bases, read in frame from the first base. V loses 5 bases, J loses 1 base, and the germline ends lie 12 bases apart. From the germline V gene (reference sequence), CDR1 is LNHDA and CDR2 is SQIVND. The data originate from a study of CD8+CD57+ T cells in acquired aplastic anemia (dated 2018 in TCRdb). Some background on the complete study: Extracted DNA from sorted CD4+ and CD8+ cells averaged 3.2 ug, ranging from roughly 0.19 to 27.4 ug. Mean read counts for healthy donor samples were around 10 million for CD4+ cells and 11.0 million for CD8+ cells.

TCR beta VDJ combination and CDR3 sequence profiling used genomic DNA as the template. An Illumina HiSeq 2000 was used for TCR repertoire sequencing. Per the original workflow: TRBV/TRBJ rearrangement plots, CDR3 size and DJ length profiles, and Simpson's diversity index were used to assess repertoires. The immunodominant clone was defined as the most abundant DNA sequence in deep sequencing data. CDR3 amino acid sequences were checked for sharing across subjects and were also compared against the VDJdb database and published repertoires. TCRdb reprocessing: public reads trimmed at Q25 with fastp, clones called with MiXCR, in-frame beta chains kept. Each CDR3 protein appears once, grouped with its most common genes and DNA. TCRdb's processing, not the authors' own work, is the source of the V and J calls. The sample records some 180,000 distinct CDR3 sequences, 40% to 50% of which are singletons. Around 2.9% of the sample comes from the top ten.

Study-wide findings and limitations: Roughly 30 CD8+ CDR3 sequences were shared between patients and controls but appeared highly expressed in patients and within their immunodominant clones. Between patients and healthy controls, no significant difference in CD8+ Simpson's diversity was found (P=0.060).

In the study, sorted CD4+ and CD8+ blood T cells from patients with severe aplastic anemia and from healthy subjects underwent deep sequencing of TCR repertoires. Ficoll-Paque density gradient centrifugation was used to isolate peripheral blood mononuclear cells. Before DNA extraction, CD4+ and CD8+ T cells were sorted by FACS or by magnetic beads. Recombination joined TRBV19 with TRBJ1-3, and possibly TRBD1, on 6 matching bases. Sequences were obtained from sorted CD4+, CD8+, or CD8+CD57+ T cells (not recorded which) from PBMCs. The TCR originated in a human donor in good health. The CDR3 corresponds to CASSQNTGSGNTIYF. At the DNA level, the sequence is TGTGCCAGTAGTCAAAATACAGGGTCTGGAAACACCATATATTTT.